This T cell receptor (beta chain) was documented in a study of cytomegalovirus exposure and HLA in healthy donors. General study findings and limits: According to the study, 180 or so TCR beta chains were cytomegalovirus-associated. When a later analysis compared HLA-associated TCR beta chains with equally common others, the HLA-associated chains turned out to be more clonally expanded and to have lower generation probabilities. The study reported that TCR beta sequences accurately predicted HLA-A and HLA-B alleles in most subjects.

Primers included in the PCR were 60 Vbeta and 13 Jbeta primers. Sequenced by immunoSEQ multiplex PCR; TCRdb stores in-frame clones only, minus some. The table lists about 89,000 clones, just over 65% of them singletons, with 2.1% in the top ten. As regards this clone: The antigen remains unidentified.

The CDR3 is 16 residues long. Germline V CDR1 and CDR2: SNHLY, FYNNEI. V lost 4 bases and J lost 0; bases outside the gene matches: 1. The TCR was taken from a man aged 25 to 40 in good health and CMV-seronegative. Sequenced sample: PBMCs. This chain connects TRBV2 to TRBJ2-5; 14 bases agree with TRBD2. This chain's CDR3 is CASSGLAGGYQETQYF. Written as DNA, the CDR3 is TGTGCCAGCAGTGGACTAGCGGGGGGGTACCAAGAGACCCAGTACTTC. Complete variable domain (other parts from reference TRBV2 and TRBJ2-5): EPEVTQTPSHQVTQMGQEVILRCVPISNHLYFYWYRQILGQKVEFLVSFYNNEISEKSEIFDDQFSVERPDGSNFTLKIRSTKLEDSAMYFCASSGLAGGYQETQYFGPGTRLLVL.